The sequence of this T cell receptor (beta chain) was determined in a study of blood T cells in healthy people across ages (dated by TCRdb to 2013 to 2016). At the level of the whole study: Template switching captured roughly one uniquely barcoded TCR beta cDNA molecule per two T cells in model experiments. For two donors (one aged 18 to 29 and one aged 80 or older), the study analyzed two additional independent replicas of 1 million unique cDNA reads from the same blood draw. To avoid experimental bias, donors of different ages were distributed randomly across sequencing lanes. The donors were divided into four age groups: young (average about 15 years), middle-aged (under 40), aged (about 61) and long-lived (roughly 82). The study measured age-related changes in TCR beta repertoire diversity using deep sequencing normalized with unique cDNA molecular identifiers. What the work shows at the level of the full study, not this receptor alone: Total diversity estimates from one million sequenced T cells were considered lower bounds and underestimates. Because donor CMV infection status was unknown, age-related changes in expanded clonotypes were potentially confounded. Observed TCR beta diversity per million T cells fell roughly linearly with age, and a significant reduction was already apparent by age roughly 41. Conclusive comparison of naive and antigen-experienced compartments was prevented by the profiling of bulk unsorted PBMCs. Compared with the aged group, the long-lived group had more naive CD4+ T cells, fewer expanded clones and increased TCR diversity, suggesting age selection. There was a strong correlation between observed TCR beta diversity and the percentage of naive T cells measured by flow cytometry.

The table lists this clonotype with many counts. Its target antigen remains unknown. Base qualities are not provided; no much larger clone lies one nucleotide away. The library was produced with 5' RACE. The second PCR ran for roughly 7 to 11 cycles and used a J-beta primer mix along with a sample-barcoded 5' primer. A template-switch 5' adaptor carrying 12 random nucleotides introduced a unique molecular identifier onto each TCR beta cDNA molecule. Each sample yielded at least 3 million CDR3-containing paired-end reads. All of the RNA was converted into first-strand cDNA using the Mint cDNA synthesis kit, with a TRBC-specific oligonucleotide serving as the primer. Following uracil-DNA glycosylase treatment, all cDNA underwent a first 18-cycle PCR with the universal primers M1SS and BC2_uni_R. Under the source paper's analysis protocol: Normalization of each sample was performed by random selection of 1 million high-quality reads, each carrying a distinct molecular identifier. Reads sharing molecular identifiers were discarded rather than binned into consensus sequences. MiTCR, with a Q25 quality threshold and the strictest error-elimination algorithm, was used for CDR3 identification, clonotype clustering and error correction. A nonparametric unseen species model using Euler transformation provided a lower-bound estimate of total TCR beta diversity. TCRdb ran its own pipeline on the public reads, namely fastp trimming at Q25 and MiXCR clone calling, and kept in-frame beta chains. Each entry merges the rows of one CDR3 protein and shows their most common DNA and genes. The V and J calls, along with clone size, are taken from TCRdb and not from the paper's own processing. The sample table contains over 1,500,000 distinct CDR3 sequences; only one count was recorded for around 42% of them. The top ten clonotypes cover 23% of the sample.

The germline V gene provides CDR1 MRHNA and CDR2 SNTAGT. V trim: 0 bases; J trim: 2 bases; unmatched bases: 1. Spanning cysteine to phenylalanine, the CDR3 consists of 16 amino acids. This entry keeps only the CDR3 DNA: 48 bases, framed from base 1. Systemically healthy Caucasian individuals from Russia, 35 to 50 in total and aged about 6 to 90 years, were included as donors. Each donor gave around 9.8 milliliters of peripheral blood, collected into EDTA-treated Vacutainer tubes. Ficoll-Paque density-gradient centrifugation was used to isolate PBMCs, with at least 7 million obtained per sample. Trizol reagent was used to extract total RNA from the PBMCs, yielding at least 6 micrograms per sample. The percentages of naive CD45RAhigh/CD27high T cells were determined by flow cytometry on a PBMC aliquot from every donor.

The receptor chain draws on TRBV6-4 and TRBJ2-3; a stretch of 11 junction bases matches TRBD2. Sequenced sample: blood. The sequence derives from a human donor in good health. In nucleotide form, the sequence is TGTGCCAGCAGTGACTCTAGCGGGGGGGCCACAGATACGCAGTATTTT. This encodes CASSDSSGGATDTQYF.